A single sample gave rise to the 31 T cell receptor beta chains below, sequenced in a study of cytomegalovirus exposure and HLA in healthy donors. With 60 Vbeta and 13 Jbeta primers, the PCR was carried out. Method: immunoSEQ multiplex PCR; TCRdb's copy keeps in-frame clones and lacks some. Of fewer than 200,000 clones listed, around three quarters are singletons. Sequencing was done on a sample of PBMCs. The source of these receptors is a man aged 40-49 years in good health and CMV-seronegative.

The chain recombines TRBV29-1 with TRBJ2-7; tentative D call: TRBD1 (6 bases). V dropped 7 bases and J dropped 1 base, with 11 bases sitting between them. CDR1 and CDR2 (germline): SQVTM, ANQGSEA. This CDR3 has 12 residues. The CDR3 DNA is TGCAGCGCCCGGGACACTTCCTACGAGCAGTACTTC. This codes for CSARDTSYEQYF.

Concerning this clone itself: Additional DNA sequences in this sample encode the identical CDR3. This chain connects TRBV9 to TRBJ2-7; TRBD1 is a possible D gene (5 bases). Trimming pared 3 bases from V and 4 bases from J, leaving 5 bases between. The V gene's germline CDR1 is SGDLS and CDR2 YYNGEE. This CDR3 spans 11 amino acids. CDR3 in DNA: TGTGCCAGCAGCGCAGGGTACGAGCAGTACTTC. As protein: CASSAGYEQYF.

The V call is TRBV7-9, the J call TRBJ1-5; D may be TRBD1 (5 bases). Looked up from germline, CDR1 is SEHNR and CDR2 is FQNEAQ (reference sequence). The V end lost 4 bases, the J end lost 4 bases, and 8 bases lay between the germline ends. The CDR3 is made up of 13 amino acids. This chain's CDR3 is CASSSGGNQPQHF. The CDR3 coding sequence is TGTGCCAGCAGCTCGGGGGGAAATCAGCCCCAGCATTTT.

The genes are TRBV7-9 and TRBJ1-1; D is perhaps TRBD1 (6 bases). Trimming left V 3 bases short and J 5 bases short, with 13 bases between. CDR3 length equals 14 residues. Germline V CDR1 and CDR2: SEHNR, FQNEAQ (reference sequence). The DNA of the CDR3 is TGTGCCAGCAGCTTCAGGGGAAGCGAAACTGAAGCTTTCTTT. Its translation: CASSFRGSETEAFF. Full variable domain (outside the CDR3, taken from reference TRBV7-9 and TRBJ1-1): DTGVSQNPRHKITKRGQNVTFRCDPISEHNRLYWYRQTLGQGPEFLTYFQNEAQLEKSRLLSDRFSAERPKGSFSTLEIQRTEQGDSAMYLCASSFRGSETEAFFGQGTRLTVV.

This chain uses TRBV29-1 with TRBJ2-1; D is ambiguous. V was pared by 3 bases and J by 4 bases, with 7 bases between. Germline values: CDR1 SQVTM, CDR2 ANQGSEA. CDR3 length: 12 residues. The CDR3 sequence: CSVDGQYNEQFF. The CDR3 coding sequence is TGCAGCGTTGATGGGCAGTACAATGAGCAGTTCTTC.

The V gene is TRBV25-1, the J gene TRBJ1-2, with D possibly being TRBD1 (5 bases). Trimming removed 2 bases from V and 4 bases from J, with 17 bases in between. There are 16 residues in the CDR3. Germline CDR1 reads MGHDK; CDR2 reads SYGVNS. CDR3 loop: CASSEAQGVGGYGYTF. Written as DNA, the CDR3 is TGTGCCAGCAGTGAAGCCCAAGGGGTCGGGGGCTATGGCTACACCTTC.

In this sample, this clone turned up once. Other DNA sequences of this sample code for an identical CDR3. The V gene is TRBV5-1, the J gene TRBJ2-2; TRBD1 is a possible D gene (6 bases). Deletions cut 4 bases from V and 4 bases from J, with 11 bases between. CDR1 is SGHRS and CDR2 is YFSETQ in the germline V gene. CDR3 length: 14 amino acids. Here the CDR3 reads CASSLQGTTGELFF. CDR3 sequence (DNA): TGCGCCAGCAGCCTACAGGGTACCACCGGGGAGCTGTTTTTT.

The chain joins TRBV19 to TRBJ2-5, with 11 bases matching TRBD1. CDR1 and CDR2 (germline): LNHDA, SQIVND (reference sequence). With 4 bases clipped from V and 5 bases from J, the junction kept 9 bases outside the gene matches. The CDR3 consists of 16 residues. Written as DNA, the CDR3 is TGTGCCAGTAGTAGACTCGGGACAGGGGGGTCGGAGACCCAGTACTTC. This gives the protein CASSRLGTGGSETQYF.

CDR3 residues: CASSMALPGAETQYF. The CDR3 DNA is TGTGCCAGTAGTATGGCCCTTCCAGGGGCGGAGACCCAGTACTTC. The chain recombines TRBV19 with TRBJ2-5; possible D gene TRBD1, 6 bases. Looked up from germline, CDR1 is LNHDA and CDR2 is SQIVND (reference sequence). CDR3 length: 15 residues. Trimming shortened V by 3 bases and J by 5 bases, and 16 bases separated the two germline ends.

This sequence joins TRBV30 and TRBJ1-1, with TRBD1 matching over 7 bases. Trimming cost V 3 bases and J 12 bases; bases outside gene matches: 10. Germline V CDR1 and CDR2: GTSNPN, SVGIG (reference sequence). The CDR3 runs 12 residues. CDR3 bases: TGTGCCTGGAGGTTGACAGGGATACGATCTTTCTTT. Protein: CAWRLTGIRSFF.

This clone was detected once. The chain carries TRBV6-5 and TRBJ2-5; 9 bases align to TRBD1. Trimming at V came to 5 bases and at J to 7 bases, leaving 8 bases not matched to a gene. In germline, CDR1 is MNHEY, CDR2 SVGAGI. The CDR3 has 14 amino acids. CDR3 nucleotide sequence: TGTGCCAGCAGTCCGCCGGGACAGGGTAGGACCCAGTACTTC. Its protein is CASSPPGQGRTQYF.

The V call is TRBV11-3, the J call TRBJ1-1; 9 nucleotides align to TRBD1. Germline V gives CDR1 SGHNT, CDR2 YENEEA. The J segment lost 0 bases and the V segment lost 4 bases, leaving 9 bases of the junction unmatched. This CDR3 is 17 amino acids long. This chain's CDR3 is CASSSRTGAHMNTEAFF. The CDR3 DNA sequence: TGTGCCAGCAGCTCCCGGACAGGGGCCCACATGAACACTGAAGCTTTCTTT.

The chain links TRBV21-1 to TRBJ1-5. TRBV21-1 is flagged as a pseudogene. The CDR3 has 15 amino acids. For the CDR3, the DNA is TGTGCCAGCAGCCCTCCTCTGTGTAGCAATCAGCCCCAGCATTTT. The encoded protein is CASSPPLCSNQPQHF.

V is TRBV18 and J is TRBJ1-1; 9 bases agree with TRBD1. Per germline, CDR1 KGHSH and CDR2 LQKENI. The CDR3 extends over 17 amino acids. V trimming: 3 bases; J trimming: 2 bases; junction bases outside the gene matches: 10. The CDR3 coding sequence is TGTGCCAGCTCACCCCTGGACAGGGGACTGGGTAACACTGAAGCTTTCTTT. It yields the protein CASSPLDRGLGNTEAFF.

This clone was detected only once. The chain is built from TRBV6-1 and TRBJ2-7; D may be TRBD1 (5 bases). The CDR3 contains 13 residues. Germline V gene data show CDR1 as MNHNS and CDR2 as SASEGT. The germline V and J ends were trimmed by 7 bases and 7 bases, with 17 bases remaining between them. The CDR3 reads CASTAGSPREQYF. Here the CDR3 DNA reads TGTGCCAGCACTGCAGGGTCCCCCCGGGAGCAGTACTTC.

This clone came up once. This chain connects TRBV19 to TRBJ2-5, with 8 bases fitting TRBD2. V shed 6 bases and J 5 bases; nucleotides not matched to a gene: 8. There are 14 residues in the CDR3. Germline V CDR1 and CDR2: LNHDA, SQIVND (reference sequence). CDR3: CASRSGGGGETQYF. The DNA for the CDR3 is TGTGCCAGTAGGTCCGGGGGGGGCGGGGAGACCCAGTACTTC.

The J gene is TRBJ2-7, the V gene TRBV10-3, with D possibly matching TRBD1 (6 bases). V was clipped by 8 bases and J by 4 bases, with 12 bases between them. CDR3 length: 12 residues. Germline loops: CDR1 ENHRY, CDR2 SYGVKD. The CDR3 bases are TGTGCCATCGCAGGGGCCCGTTACGAGCAGTACTTC. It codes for CAIAGARYEQYF.

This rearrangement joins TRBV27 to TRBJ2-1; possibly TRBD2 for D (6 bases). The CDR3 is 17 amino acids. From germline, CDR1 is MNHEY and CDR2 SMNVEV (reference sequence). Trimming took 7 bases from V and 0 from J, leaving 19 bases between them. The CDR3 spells CASIPITDGSSYNEQFF. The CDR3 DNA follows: TGTGCCAGCATTCCGATCACTGACGGGAGCTCCTACAATGAGCAGTTCTTC.

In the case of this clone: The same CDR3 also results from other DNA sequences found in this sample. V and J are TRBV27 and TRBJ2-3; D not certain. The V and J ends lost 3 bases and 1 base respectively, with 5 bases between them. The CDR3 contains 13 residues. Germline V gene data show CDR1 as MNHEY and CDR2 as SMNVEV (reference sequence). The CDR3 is CASSFRGTDTQYF. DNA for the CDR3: TGTGCCAGCAGTTTTCGGGGCACAGATACGCAGTATTTT.

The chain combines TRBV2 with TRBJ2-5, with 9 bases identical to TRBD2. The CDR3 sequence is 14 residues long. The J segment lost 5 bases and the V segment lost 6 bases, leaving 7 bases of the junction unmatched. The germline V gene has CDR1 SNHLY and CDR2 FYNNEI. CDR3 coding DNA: TGTGCCAGCAGGAATGGACTAGCGATGGAGACCCAGTACTTC. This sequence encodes CASRNGLAMETQYF.

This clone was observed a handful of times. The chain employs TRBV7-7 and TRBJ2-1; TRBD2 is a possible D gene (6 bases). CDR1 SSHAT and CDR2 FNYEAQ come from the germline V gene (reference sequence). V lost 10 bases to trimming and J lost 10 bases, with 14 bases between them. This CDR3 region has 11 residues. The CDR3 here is CATEDGREQFF. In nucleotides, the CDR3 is TGTGCCACCGAGGATGGGAGGGAGCAGTTCTTC. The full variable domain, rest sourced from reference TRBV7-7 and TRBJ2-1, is GAGVSQSPRYKVTKRGQDVTLRCDPISSHATLYWYQQALGQGPEFLTYFNYEAQPDKSGLPSDRFSAERPEGSISTLTIQRTEQRDSAMYRCATEDGREQFFGPGTRLTVL.

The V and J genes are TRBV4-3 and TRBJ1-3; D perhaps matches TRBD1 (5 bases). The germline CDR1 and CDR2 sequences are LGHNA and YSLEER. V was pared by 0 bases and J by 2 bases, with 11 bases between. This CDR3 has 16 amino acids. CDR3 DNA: TGCGCCAGCAGCCAAGATTGGGGGGGACCTGGAAACACCATATATTTT. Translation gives CASSQDWGGPGNTIYF.

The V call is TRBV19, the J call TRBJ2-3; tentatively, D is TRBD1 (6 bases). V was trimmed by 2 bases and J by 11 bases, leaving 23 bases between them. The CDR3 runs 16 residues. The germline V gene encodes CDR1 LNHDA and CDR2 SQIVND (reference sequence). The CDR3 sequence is CASSIMAGAKRNEQYF. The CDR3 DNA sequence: TGTGCCAGTAGTATAATGGCAGGGGCGAAGCGGAACGAGCAGTATTTT.

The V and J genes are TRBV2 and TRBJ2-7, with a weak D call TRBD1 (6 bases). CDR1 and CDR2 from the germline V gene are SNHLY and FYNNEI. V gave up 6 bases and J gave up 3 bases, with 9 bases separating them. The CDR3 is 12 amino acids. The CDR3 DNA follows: TGTGCCAGCAGCCAGGACAGCTACGAGCAGTACTTC. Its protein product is CASSQDSYEQYF. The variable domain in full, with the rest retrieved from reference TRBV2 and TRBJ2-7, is EPEVTQTPSHQVTQMGQEVILRCVPISNHLYFYWYRQILGQKVEFLVSFYNNEISEKSEIFDDQFSVERPDGSNFTLKIRSTKLEDSAMYFCASSQDSYEQYFGPGTRLTVT.

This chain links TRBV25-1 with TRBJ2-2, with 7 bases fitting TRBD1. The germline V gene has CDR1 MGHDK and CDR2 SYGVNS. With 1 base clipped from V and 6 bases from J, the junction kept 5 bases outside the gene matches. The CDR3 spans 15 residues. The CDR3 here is CASSESRGQAGELFF. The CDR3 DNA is TGTGCCAGCAGTGAATCAAGGGGGCAAGCCGGGGAGCTGTTTTTT.

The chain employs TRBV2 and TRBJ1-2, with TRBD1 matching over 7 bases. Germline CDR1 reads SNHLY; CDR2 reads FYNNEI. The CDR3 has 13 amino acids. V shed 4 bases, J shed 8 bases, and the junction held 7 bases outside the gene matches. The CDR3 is CASSVETGIGYTF. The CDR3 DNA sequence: TGTGCCAGCAGTGTTGAGACAGGGATCGGCTACACCTTC. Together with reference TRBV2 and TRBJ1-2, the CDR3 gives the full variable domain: EPEVTQTPSHQVTQMGQEVILRCVPISNHLYFYWYRQILGQKVEFLVSFYNNEISEKSEIFDDQFSVERPDGSNFTLKIRSTKLEDSAMYFCASSVETGIGYTFGSGTRLTVV.

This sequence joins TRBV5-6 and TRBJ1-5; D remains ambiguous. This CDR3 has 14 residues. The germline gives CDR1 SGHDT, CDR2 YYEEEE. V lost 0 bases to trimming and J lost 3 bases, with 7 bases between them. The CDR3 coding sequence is TGTGCCAGCAGCTTGGTCGGTAACAATCAGCCCCAGCATTTT. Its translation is CASSLVGNNQPQHF. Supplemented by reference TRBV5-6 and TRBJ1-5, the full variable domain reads DAGVTQSPTHLIKTRGQQVTLRCSPKSGHDTVSWYQQALGQGPQFIFQYYEEEERQRGNFPDRFSGHQFPNYSSELNVNALLLGDSALYLCASSLVGNNQPQHFGDGTRLSIL.

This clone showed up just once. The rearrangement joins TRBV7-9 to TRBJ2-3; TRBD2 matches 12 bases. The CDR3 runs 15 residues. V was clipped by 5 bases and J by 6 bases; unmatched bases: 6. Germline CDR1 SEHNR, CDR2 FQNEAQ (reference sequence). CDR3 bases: TGTGCCAGCAGCCGGAGGACTAGCGGGAAGGATACGCAGTATTTT. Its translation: CASSRRTSGKDTQYF. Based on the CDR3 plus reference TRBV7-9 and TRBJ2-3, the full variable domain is DTGVSQNPRHKITKRGQNVTFRCDPISEHNRLYWYRQTLGQGPEFLTYFQNEAQLEKSRLLSDRFSAERPKGSFSTLEIQRTEQGDSAMYLCASSRRTSGKDTQYFGPGTRLTVL.

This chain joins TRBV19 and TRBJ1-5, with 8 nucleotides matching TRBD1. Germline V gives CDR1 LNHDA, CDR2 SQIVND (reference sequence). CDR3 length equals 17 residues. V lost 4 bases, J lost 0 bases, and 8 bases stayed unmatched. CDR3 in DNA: TGTGCCAGTAGTACCCGGGACAGGTCTTATAGCAATCAGCCCCAGCATTTT. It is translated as CASSTRDRSYSNQPQHF.

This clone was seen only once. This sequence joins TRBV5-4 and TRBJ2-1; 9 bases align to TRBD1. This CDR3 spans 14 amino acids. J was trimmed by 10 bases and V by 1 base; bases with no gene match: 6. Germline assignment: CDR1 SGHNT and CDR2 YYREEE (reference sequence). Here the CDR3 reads CASSLSQGAREQFF. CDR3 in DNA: TGTGCCAGCAGCTTGTCACAGGGGGCGCGAGAGCAGTTCTTC.

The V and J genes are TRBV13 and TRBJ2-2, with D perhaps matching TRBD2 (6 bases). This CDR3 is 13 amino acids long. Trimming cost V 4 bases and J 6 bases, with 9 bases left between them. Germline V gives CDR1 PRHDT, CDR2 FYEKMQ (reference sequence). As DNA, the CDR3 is TGTGCCAGCAGCTGGAGACTAGCCGGGGAGCTGTTTTTT. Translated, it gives CASSWRLAGELFF.